This TCR beta chain was recorded in a study of shared clonotypes between healthy human individuals. Assay: immunoSEQ multiplex PCR; the TCRdb copy retains only in-frame clones and omits some. This sample has about 2.4 million clones; around 90% occur once, and the top ten carry under 0.15%. This CDR3 is built from 14 residues. Germline assignment: CDR1 SGHDT and CDR2 YYEEEE. V lost 6 bases to trimming and J lost 4 bases; unmatched junction nucleotides: 7. Sequencing was carried out using naive CD4+ T cells sorted from blood. Specified subset: CD45RA+ positively selected. The V gene is TRBV5-6, the J gene TRBJ2-1; 7 bases are shared with TRBD2. The origin of this receptor is a man between 18 and 35 years old in good health. Here the CDR3 DNA reads TGTGCCAGCATGCCTAGCGGTTTTTACAATGAGCAGTTCTTC. Translation gives CASMPSGFYNEQFF.